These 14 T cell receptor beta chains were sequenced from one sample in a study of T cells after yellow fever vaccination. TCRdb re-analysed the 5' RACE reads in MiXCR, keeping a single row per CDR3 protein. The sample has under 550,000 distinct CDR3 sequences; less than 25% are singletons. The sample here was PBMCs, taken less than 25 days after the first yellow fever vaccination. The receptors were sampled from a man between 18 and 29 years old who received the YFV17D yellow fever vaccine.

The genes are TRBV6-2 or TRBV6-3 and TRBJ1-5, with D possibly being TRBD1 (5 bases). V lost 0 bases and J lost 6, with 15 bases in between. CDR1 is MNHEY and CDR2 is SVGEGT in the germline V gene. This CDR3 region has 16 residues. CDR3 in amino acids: CASSYSPGREFQPQHF. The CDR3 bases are TGTGCCAGCAGTTACTCGCCAGGGCGGGAGTTTCAGCCCCAGCATTTT.

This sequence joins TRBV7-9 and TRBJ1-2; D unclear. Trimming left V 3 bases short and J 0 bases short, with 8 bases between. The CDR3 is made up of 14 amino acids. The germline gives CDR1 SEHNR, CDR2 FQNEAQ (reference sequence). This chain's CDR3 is CASSFTDANYGYTF. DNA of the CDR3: TGTGCCAGCAGCTTTACAGATGCTAACTATGGCTACACCTTC.

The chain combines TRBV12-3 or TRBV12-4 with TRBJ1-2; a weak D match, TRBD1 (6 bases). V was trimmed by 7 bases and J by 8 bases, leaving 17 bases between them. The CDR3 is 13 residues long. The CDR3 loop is CASTTTGYYGYTF. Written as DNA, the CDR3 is TGTGCCAGCACCACCACAGGGTATTACGGCTACACCTTC.

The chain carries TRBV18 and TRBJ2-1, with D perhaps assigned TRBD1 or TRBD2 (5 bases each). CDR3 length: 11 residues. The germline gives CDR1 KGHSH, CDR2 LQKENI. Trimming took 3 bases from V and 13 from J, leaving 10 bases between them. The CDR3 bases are TGTGCCAGCTCACCGGGACGGCCACAGTTCTTC. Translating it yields CASSPGRPQFF.

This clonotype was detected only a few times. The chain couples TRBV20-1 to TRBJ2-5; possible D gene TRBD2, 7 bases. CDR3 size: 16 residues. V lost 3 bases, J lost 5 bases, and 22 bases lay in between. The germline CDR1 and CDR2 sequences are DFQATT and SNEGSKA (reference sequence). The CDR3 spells CSARNYAAGARETQYF. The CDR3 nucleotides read TGCAGTGCTAGGAATTACGCGGCGGGGGCCCGGGAGACCCAGTACTTC.

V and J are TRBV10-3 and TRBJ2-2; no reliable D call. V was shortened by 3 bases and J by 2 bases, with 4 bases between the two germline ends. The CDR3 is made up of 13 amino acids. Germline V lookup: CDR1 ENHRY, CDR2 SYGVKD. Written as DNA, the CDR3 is TGTGCCATCAGTGAATACAACACCGGGGAGCTGTTTTTT. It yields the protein CAISEYNTGELFF.

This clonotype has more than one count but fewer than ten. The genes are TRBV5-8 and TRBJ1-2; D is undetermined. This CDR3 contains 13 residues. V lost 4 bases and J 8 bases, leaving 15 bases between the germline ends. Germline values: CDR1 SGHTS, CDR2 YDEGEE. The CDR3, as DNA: TGTGCCAGCAGCCCCCGGGAGCTTAGGGGCTACACCTTC. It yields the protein CASSPRELRGYTF.

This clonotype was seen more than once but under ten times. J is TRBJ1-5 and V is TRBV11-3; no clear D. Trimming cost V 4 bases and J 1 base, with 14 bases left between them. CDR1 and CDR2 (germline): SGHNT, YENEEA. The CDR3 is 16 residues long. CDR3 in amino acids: CASSWQRLDSNQPQHF. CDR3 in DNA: TGTGCCAGCAGCTGGCAGAGATTAGACAGCAATCAGCCCCAGCATTTT.

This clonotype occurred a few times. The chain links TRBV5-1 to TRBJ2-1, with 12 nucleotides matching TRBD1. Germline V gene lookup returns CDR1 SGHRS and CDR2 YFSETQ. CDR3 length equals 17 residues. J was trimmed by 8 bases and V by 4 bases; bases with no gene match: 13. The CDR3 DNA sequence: TGCGCCAGCAGCCCCTATAGCTCGGGACAGGGGGCCCATGAGCAGTTCTTC. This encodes CASSPYSSGQGAHEQFF.

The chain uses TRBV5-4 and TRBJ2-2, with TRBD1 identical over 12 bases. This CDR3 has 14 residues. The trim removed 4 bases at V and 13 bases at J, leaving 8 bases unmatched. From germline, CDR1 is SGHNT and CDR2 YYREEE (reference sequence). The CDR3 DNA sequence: TGTGCCAGCAGCCCGGGACAGGGGGCAGGAGGGCTGTTTTTT. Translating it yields CASSPGQGAGGLFF.

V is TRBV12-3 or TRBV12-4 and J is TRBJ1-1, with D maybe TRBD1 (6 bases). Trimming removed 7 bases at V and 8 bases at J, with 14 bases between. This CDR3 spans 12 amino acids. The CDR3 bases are TGTGCCAGCAACAACAGGGTACGAGAAGCTTTCTTT. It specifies CASNNRVREAFF.

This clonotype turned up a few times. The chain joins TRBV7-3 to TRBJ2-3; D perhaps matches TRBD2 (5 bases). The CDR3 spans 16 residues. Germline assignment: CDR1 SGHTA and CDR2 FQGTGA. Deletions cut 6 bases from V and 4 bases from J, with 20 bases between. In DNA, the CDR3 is TGTGCCAGCAGGCCTGCGCAACACGGGAAGGCAGATACGCAGTATTTT. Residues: CASRPAQHGKADTQYF.

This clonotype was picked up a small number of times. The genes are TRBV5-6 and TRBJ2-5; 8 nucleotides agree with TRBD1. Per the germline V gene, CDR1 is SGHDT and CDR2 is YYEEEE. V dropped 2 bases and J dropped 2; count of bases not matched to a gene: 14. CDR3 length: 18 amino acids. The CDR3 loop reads CASSFRTGSASSQETQYF. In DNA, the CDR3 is TGTGCCAGCAGCTTCAGGACAGGGTCCGCTTCTTCACAAGAGACCCAGTACTTC.

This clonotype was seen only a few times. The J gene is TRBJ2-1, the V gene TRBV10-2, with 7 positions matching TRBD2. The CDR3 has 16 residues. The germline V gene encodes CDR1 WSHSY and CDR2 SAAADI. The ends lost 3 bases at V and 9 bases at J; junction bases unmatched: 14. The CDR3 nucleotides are TGCGCCAGCAGTGAAGAGTTCCGGGACTATAGACGTGAGCAGTTCTTC. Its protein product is CASSEEFRDYRREQFF.